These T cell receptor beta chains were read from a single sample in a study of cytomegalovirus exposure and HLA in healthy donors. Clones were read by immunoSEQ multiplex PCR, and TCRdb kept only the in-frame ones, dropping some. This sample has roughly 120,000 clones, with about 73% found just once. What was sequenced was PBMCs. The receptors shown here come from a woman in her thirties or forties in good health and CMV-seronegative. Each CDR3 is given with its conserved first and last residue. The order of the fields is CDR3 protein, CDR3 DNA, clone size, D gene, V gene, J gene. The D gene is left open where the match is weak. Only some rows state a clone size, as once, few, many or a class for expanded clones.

cdr3_aa: CASSFHREQPQHF
cdr3_nt: TGTGCCAGCAGTTTTCACAGGGAGCAGCCCCAGCATTTT
clone_size: .
d_call: .
v_call: TRBV6-5
j_call: TRBJ1-5

cdr3_aa: CASSQGQHTDTQYF
cdr3_nt: TGTGCCAGCAGCCAGGGACAACACACAGATACGCAGTATTTT
clone_size: .
d_call: .
v_call: TRBV7-2
j_call: TRBJ2-3

cdr3_aa: CASSSIGTSAQFKHTGELFF
cdr3_nt: TGTGCCAGCAGTTCCATAGGGACTAGCGCTCAATTTAAACACACCGGGGAGCTGTTTTTT
clone_size: once
d_call: TRBD2
v_call: TRBV28
j_call: TRBJ2-2

cdr3_aa: CASSPGQGSQPQHF
cdr3_nt: TGTGCCAGCTCACCCGGACAGGGATCTCAGCCCCAGCATTTT
clone_size: .
d_call: TRBD1
v_call: TRBV18
j_call: TRBJ1-5

cdr3_aa: CASSATVPELFF
cdr3_nt: TGTGCCAGTAGTGCGACAGTTCCGGAGCTGTTTTTT
clone_size: .
d_call: .
v_call: TRBV19
j_call: TRBJ2-2

cdr3_aa: CASSYGTEAFF
cdr3_nt: TGTGCCAGCAGTTACGGCACTGAAGCTTTCTTT
clone_size: .
d_call: .
v_call: TRBV2
j_call: TRBJ1-1

cdr3_aa: CASSPTGGGRGYTF
cdr3_nt: TGTGCCAGCAGTCCTACAGGGGGCGGGCGTGGCTACACCTTC
clone_size: .
d_call: TRBD1
v_call: TRBV6-5
j_call: TRBJ1-2

cdr3_aa: CASSDRLTSYGYTF
cdr3_nt: TGTGCCAGCAGTGACCGACTAACATCCTATGGCTACACCTTC
clone_size: .
d_call: .
v_call: TRBV2
j_call: TRBJ1-2

cdr3_aa: CASSLLGGYGNTIYF
cdr3_nt: TGTGCCAGCAGCCTACTCGGGGGGTACGGAAACACCATATATTTT
clone_size: .
d_call: .
v_call: TRBV11-3
j_call: TRBJ1-3

cdr3_aa: CASRTGLSSYNEQFF
cdr3_nt: TGTGCCAGCAGGACGGGACTAAGCTCCTACAATGAGCAGTTCTTC
clone_size: .
d_call: TRBD2
v_call: TRBV27
j_call: TRBJ2-1

cdr3_aa: CATVGLTGRPDGYEQYF
cdr3_nt: TGTGCCACCGTAGGGTTGACAGGGAGGCCCGACGGCTACGAGCAGTACTTC
clone_size: few
d_call: .
v_call: TRBV28
j_call: TRBJ2-7

cdr3_aa: CASSQDRTDTYNEQFF
cdr3_nt: TGCGCCAGCAGCCAAGATAGGACGGACACCTACAATGAGCAGTTCTTC
clone_size: .
d_call: .
v_call: TRBV4-1
j_call: TRBJ2-1

cdr3_aa: CASSRDSNEQFF
cdr3_nt: TGTGCCAGCTCTCGGGACAGCAATGAGCAGTTCTTC
clone_size: .
d_call: TRBD1
v_call: TRBV18
j_call: TRBJ2-1

cdr3_aa: CATSGTHSYEQYF
cdr3_nt: TGTGCCACCTCCGGGACTCACTCCTACGAGCAGTACTTC
clone_size: .
d_call: .
v_call: TRBV2
j_call: TRBJ2-7

cdr3_aa: CASSPQLAGGKDTQYF
cdr3_nt: TGCGCCAGCAGCCCGCAACTAGCGGGAGGGAAAGATACGCAGTATTTT
clone_size: once
d_call: TRBD2
v_call: TRBV4-3
j_call: TRBJ2-3

cdr3_aa: CASSYEDREGNTQYF
cdr3_nt: TGTGCCAGCAGCTATGAGGACAGGGAAGGGAATACGCAGTATTTT
clone_size: .
d_call: TRBD1
v_call: TRBV5-6
j_call: TRBJ2-3